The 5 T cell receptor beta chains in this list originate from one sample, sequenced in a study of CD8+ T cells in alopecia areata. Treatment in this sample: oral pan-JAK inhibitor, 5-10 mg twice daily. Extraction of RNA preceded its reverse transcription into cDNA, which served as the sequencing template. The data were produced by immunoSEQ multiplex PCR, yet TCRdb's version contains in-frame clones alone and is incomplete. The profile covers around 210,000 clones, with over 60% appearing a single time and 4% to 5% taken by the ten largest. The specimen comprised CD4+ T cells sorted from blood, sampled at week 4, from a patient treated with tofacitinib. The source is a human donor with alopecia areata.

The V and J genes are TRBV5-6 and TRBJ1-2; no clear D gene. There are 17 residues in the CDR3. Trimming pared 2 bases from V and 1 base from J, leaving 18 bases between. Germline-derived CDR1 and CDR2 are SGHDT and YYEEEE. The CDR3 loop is CASSFPLRAEDNYGYTF. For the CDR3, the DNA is TGTGCCAGCAGCTTCCCCCTAAGGGCCGAGGATAACTATGGCTACACCTTC. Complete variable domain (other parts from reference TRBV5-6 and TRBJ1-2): DAGVTQSPTHLIKTRGQQVTLRCSPKSGHDTVSWYQQALGQGPQFIFQYYEEEERQRGNFPDRFSGHQFPNYSSELNVNALLLGDSALYLCASSFPLRAEDNYGYTFGSGTRLTVV.

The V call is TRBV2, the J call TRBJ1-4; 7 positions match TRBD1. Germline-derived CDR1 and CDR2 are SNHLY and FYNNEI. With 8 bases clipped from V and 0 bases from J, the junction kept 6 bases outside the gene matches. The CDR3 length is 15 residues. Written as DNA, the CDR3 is TGTGCCAGCGGCGAAACAGGGGCAACTAATGAAAAACTGTTTTTT. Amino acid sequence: CASGETGATNEKLFF. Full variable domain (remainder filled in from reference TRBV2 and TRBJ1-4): EPEVTQTPSHQVTQMGQEVILRCVPISNHLYFYWYRQILGQKVEFLVSFYNNEISEKSEIFDDQFSVERPDGSNFTLKIRSTKLEDSAMYFCASGETGATNEKLFFGSGTQLSVL.

The CDR3: CASSSDRGNEKLFF. CDR3 coding DNA: TGCGCCAGCAGCTCGGACAGGGGAAATGAAAAACTGTTTTTT. The chain couples TRBV5-1 to TRBJ1-4; TRBD1 aligns across 9 bases. V dropped 3 bases and J dropped 5; count of bases not matched to a gene: 2. CDR3 size: 14 residues. Germline V gives CDR1 SGHRS, CDR2 YFSETQ.

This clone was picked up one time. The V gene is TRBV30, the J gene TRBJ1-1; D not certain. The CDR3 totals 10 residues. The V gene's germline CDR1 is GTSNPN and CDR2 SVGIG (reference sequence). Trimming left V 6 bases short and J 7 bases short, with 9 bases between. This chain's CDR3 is CACRRVEAFF. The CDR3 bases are TGTGCCTGTAGAAGGGTTGAAGCTTTCTTT. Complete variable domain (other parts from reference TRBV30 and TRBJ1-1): SQTIHQWPATLVQPVGSPLSLECTVEGTSNPNLYWYRQAAGRGLQLLFYSVGIGQISSEVPQNLSASRPQDRQFILSSKKLLLSDSGFYLCACRRVEAFFGQGTRLTVV.

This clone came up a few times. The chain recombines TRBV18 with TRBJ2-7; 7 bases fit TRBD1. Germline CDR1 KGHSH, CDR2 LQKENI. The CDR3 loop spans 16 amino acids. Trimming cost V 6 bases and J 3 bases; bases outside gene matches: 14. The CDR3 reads CASSPLPGQTIYEQYF. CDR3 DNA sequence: TGTGCCAGCTCCCCTCTACCGGGACAGACTATCTACGAGCAGTACTTC. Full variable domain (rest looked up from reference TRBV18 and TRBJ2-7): NAGVMQNPRHLVRRRGQEARLRCSPMKGHSHVYWYRQLPEEGLKFMVYLQKENIIDESGMPKERFSAEFPKEGPSILRIQQVVRGDSAAYFCASSPLPGQTIYEQYFGPGTRLTVT.